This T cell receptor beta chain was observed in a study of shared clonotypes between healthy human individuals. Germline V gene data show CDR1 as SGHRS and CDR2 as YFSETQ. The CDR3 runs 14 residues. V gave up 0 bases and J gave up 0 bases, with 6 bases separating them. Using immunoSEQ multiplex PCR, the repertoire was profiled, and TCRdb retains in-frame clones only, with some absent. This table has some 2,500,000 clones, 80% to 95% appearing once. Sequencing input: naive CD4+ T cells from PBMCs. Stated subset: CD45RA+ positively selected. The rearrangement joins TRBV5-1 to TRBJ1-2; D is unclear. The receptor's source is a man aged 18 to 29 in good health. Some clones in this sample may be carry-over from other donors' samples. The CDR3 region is CASSLAGTNYGYTF. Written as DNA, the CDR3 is TGCGCCAGCAGCTTGGCCGGGACTAACTATGGCTACACCTTC.